The 32 T cell receptor beta chains listed next were all sequenced from one sample in a study of blood T cells in healthy people across ages. The use of a sample-barcoded 5' primer and a J-beta primer mix characterized a second PCR of 7 to 11 cycles. Each CDR3 protein gets one entry after TCRdb re-called the 5' RACE reads with MiXCR. Found here are about 940,000 distinct CDR3 sequences, 48% of them singletons; the top ten hold about an eighth. The specimen sequenced was blood. These receptors all come from a man in his thirties or forties in good health.

CDR3 DNA: TGTGCCAGCAGTGACCTTGGGGGGGGGGATACGCAGTATTTT. As protein: CASSDLGGGDTQYF. This chain joins TRBV28 and TRBJ2-3; 7 nucleotides line up with TRBD2. The CDR3 runs 14 residues. Germline V lookup: CDR1 MDHEN, CDR2 SYDVKM. The V segment lost 5 bases and the J segment 6 bases; nucleotides outside the gene matches: 8.

The chain has TRBV30 and TRBJ2-3, with 8 bases lining up with TRBD1. V gave up 4 bases and J gave up 12 bases; unmatched junction bases: 9. This CDR3 spans 12 amino acids. The germline V gene has CDR1 GTSNPN and CDR2 SVGIG (reference sequence). The CDR3 DNA is TGTGCCTGGACCCGAGAGACAGGGGCTCAGTATTTT. The encoded protein is CAWTRETGAQYF. Full variable domain (remainder filled in from reference TRBV30 and TRBJ2-3): SQTIHQWPATLVQPVGSPLSLECTVEGTSNPNLYWYRQAAGRGLQLLFYSVGIGQISSEVPQNLSASRPQDRQFILSSKKLLLSDSGFYLCAWTRETGAQYFGPGTRLTVL.

This clonotype has a handful of counts. The CDR3 DNA reads as TGTGCCAGCAGTTTAAGCCTAGCGTGGGAGACCCAGTACTTC. Its protein product is CASSLSLAWETQYF. The gene calls are TRBV12-3 or TRBV12-4 and TRBJ2-5; a possible D gene is TRBD2 (6 bases). The ends were cut back, 2 bases at V and 5 bases at J, with 12 bases in the middle. The CDR3 is 14 residues long.

The chain has TRBV29-1 and TRBJ1-1; the D is unclear. The CDR3 has 13 residues. Trimming took off 4 bases at V and 6 bases at J, with 15 bases between the two ends. The germline V gene encodes CDR1 SQVTM and CDR2 ANQGSEA. The CDR3 nucleotides are TGCAGCGTTGGACGGGGAGGAAGCGCTGAAGCTTTCTTT. Translated: CSVGRGGSAEAFF.

The gene calls are TRBV27 and TRBJ1-1; 7 bases map to TRBD1. After removal of 5 bases from V and 6 bases from J, the junction contained 0 bases not matched to a gene. The CDR3 totals 11 residues. Germline V gene lookup returns CDR1 MNHEY and CDR2 SMNVEV (reference sequence). The CDR3 DNA reads TGTGCCAGCAGTGACAGGGCTGAAGCTTTCTTT. Protein sequence: CASSDRAEAFF.

CDR3 in amino acids: CASRRQSNQPQHF. CDR3 DNA sequence: TGTGCCAGCAGACGACAGAGCAATCAGCCCCAGCATTTT. The rearrangement links TRBV12-3 or TRBV12-4 to TRBJ1-5; D is perhaps TRBD1 (5 bases). Trimming stripped 6 bases from V and 1 base from J, with 7 bases between. The CDR3 is made up of 13 amino acids.

CDR3 loop: CASSPGGGEETQYF. In DNA form, the CDR3 reads TGCGCCAGCAGCCCGGGCGGGGGCGAAGAGACCCAGTACTTC. The rearrangement links TRBV5-1 to TRBJ2-5; D is perhaps TRBD2 (7 bases). V lost 4 bases and J 3 bases, leaving 13 bases between the germline ends. This CDR3 is built from 14 residues. Germline CDR1 SGHRS, CDR2 YFSETQ.

This clonotype has only a few counts. The rearrangement uses TRBV18 and TRBJ2-3; tentative D call: TRBD2 (5 bases). CDR1 and CDR2 (germline): KGHSH, LQKENI. The V and J ends lost 3 bases and 10 bases respectively, with 11 bases between them. This CDR3 contains 12 residues. This CDR3 is CASSPGQEAQYF. The CDR3 nucleotides read TGTGCCAGCTCACCCGGCCAGGAGGCGCAGTATTTT. The full variable domain, with the rest looked up from reference TRBV18 and TRBJ2-3, is NAGVMQNPRHLVRRRGQEARLRCSPMKGHSHVYWYRQLPEEGLKFMVYLQKENIIDESGMPKERFSAEFPKEGPSILRIQQVVRGDSAAYFCASSPGQEAQYFGPGTRLTVL.

The V and J genes are TRBV29-1 and TRBJ1-1; D gene unclear. The CDR3 is made up of 14 amino acids. Per germline, CDR1 SQVTM and CDR2 ANQGSEA. V was clipped by 4 bases and J by 0 bases, with 12 bases between them. CDR3 amino acids: CSVGPTSMNTEAFF. In nucleotides, the CDR3 is TGCAGCGTTGGACCCACCTCCATGAACACTGAAGCTTTCTTT.

The V and J genes are TRBV4-2 and TRBJ2-1; D is perhaps TRBD1 (7 bases). CDR3 length: 14 residues. V was clipped by 0 bases and J by 9 bases, with 12 bases between them. CDR1 is LGHNA and CDR2 is YNFKEQ in the germline V gene. CDR3 coding DNA: TGTGCCAGCAGCCAAGAGACAGGGACTCCTGAGCAGTTCTTC. Translated: CASSQETGTPEQFF.

The V gene is TRBV5-1, the J gene TRBJ2-1; the D gene is possibly TRBD1 (6 bases). The germline V and J ends were trimmed by 3 bases and 9 bases, with 16 bases remaining between them. The CDR3 covers 14 residues. CDR1 and CDR2 from the germline V gene are SGHRS and YFSETQ. CDR3 DNA sequence: TGCGCCAGCAGCTGGACCGGGACAAGGTCTGAGCAGTTCTTC. The encoded protein is CASSWTGTRSEQFF.

The chain recombines TRBV10-3 with TRBJ1-1; 9 bases line up with TRBD1. Per germline, CDR1 ENHRY and CDR2 SYGVKD. J was trimmed by 8 bases and V by 6 bases; bases with no gene match: 13. CDR3 length equals 15 residues. For the CDR3, the DNA is TGTGCCATCAGAGATCCCGGGACAGGGTGGCTAGAAGCTTTCTTT. This translates into CAIRDPGTGWLEAFF.

The CDR3 spells CASSQSLTGGSLTGELFF. The CDR3 region has the DNA TGTGCCAGCAGCCAAAGTCTGACAGGGGGCAGTCTGACCGGGGAGCTGTTTTTT. This rearrangement joins TRBV4-2 to TRBJ2-2, with 10 bases aligning to TRBD1. After removal of 2 bases from V and 5 bases from J, the junction contained 11 bases not matched to a gene. CDR1 LGHNA and CDR2 YNFKEQ come from the germline V gene. This CDR3 spans 18 amino acids.

This clonotype occurred a few times. The chain carries TRBV3-1 and TRBJ2-1, with TRBD2 matching over 11 bases. V shed 2 bases and J 4 bases; nucleotides not matched to a gene: 7. This CDR3 comprises 17 residues. Germline V gene lookup returns CDR1 LGHDT and CDR2 YNNKEL (reference sequence). The CDR3 sequence: CASSQRTLAGGYNEQFF. The CDR3 bases are TGTGCCAGCAGCCAACGCACTTTAGCGGGGGGGTACAATGAGCAGTTCTTC.

There are a few counts of this clonotype. V usage is TRBV29-1 and J usage is TRBJ2-5, with D possibly being TRBD1 or TRBD2 (5 bases each). This CDR3 region has 13 residues. Looked up from germline, CDR1 is SQVTM and CDR2 is ANQGSEA. The V gene lost 4 bases and the J gene lost 1 base, with 10 bases spanning the gap. The CDR3 sequence: CSVAGQPQETQYF. CDR3 nucleotide sequence: TGCAGCGTTGCGGGGCAGCCCCAAGAGACCCAGTACTTC.

This chain joins TRBV3-1 and TRBJ2-1; 8 bases fit TRBD1. Germline trimming cut 0 bases from V and 4 bases from J; bases unmatched to any gene: 8. CDR1 is LGHDT and CDR2 is YNNKEL in the germline V gene (reference sequence). The CDR3 totals 17 residues. CDR3 coding DNA: TGTGCCAGCAGCCAAGAAAATCGGGGGACAGGTTACAATGAGCAGTTCTTC. It translates to CASSQENRGTGYNEQFF.

This clonotype occurred once. The chain carries TRBV7-2 and TRBJ1-6; D is perhaps TRBD1 (5 bases). The length of the CDR3 is 16 residues. Per germline, CDR1 SGHTA and CDR2 FQGNSA. V dropped 6 bases and J dropped 10 bases, with 22 bases sitting between them. The DNA for the CDR3 is TGTGCCAGCAGTCCTAACCTACCGGCGGGGCGCTCACCCCTCCACTTT. It specifies CASSPNLPAGRSPLHF.

V is TRBV6-1 and J is TRBJ2-1; no clear D gene. The V end was cut by 2 bases, the J end by 1 base, with 12 bases between. Germline values: CDR1 MNHNS, CDR2 SASEGT. There are 16 residues in the CDR3. CDR3 nucleotide sequence: TGTGCCAGCAGTGAATTGCCCCCCATATCCTACAATGAGCAGTTCTTC. Translation gives CASSELPPISYNEQFF.

The chain is built from TRBV6-5 and TRBJ2-3, with no clear D. CDR1 and CDR2 from the germline V gene are MNHEY and SVGAGI. The CDR3 has 13 residues. V lost 8 bases and J lost 2, with 11 bases in between. The CDR3 spells CASLDTITDTQYF. The CDR3 coding sequence is TGTGCCAGCCTCGACACGATCACAGATACGCAGTATTTT.

This clonotype has at least ten counts. The gene calls are TRBV12-3 or TRBV12-4 and TRBJ2-5; D gene ambiguous. The CDR3 is 14 amino acids. V was pared by 4 bases and J by 1 base, with 10 bases between. DNA for the CDR3: TGTGCCAGCAGTTCTAGACTCGGCCAAGAGACCCAGTACTTC. It is translated as CASSSRLGQETQYF.

Note on this clonotype: In this CDR3 the conserved last residue, phenylalanine or tryptophan, is missing, so a read error is likely. The chain combines TRBV7-2 with TRBJ2-1, with D tentatively TRBD1 (6 bases). Per the germline V gene, CDR1 is SGHTA and CDR2 is FQGNSA. V was trimmed by 1 base and J by 10 bases, leaving 11 bases between them. CDR3 size: 13 residues. Here the CDR3 reads CASSLDGGREQFL. The CDR3 DNA follows: TGTGCCAGCAGCTTAGATGGGGGCCGGGAGCAGTTCCTC.

J is TRBJ2-7 and V is TRBV28, with D possibly TRBD2 on 6 matching bases. The CDR3 runs to 13 residues. V was clipped by 9 bases and J by 2 bases, with 14 bases between them. Germline-derived CDR1 and CDR2 are MDHEN and SYDVKM. The CDR3, as DNA: TGTGCCAGTAGACGCGGGACTCCCTACGAGCAGTACTTC. Encoded protein: CASRRGTPYEQYF.

The V and J genes are TRBV29-1 and TRBJ2-7; a possible D gene is TRBD1 (6 bases). The germline CDR1 and CDR2 sequences are SQVTM and ANQGSEA. CDR3 length equals 15 residues. V lost 4 bases and J lost 2, with 18 bases in between. CDR3 loop: CSVGQGKIDAYEQYF. CDR3 DNA: TGCAGCGTTGGGCAGGGGAAGATTGATGCCTACGAGCAGTACTTC.

V is TRBV10-3 and J is TRBJ1-4, with 9 bases fitting TRBD1. From germline, CDR1 is ENHRY and CDR2 SYGVKD. There are 16 residues in the CDR3. Trimming removed 10 bases from V and 1 base from J; junction bases left unmatched: 10. In DNA, the CDR3 is TGTGCCACCGCAGGGGGACAGGGAAGAACTAATGAAAAACTGTTTTTT. This gives the protein CATAGGQGRTNEKLFF.

This clonotype showed up just a few times. The chain combines TRBV3-1 with TRBJ2-1, with TRBD2 as a possible D gene (6 bases). Germline CDR1 LGHDT, CDR2 YNNKEL (reference sequence). CDR3 length: 16 amino acids. Trimming left V 4 bases short and J 1 base short, with 14 bases between. The chain's CDR3 is CASSRPTSQSYNEQFF. CDR3 coding DNA: TGTGCCAGCAGCCGCCCCACTAGCCAGTCCTACAATGAGCAGTTCTTC.

Notes on this clonotype: The junction and the germline gene differ at one end; a read error may be behind it. The chain is built from TRBV5-5 and TRBJ2-4; D call uncertain. CDR3 length: 17 residues. Germline V gene sequence: CDR1 SGHKS, CDR2 YYEKEE (reference sequence). The CDR3 here is CASRPTETDIAKSIQYF. CDR3 sequence (DNA): TGTGCCAGCAGGCCAACAGAGACGGATATAGCCAAAAGCATTCAGTACTTC.

CDR3 residues: CASSRGTPSSGANVLTF. The CDR3, as DNA: TGTGCCAGCAGCAGGGGAACACCGAGCTCTGGGGCCAACGTCCTGACTTTC. This chain uses TRBV3-1 with TRBJ2-6; a weak D match, TRBD1 (5 bases). The CDR3 consists of 17 residues. CDR1 and CDR2 (germline): LGHDT, YNNKEL (reference sequence). V dropped 5 bases and J dropped 0 bases, with 14 bases sitting between them.

The chain couples TRBV29-1 to TRBJ1-1; D gene unclear. CDR3 length: 14 residues. Germline lookup yields CDR1 SQVTM and CDR2 ANQGSEA. With 6 bases removed from V and 1 base from J, the gap between germline ends came to 15 bases. CDR3 bases: TGCAGCGTCGGTAGGACGCGGACGAACACTGAAGCTTTCTTT. Its translation is CSVGRTRTNTEAFF.

V and J are TRBV4-1 and TRBJ2-5; D tentatively reads TRBD1 or TRBD2 (5 bases each). The J call is doubtful: the DNA matches TRBJ2-7 better. This CDR3 comprises 13 residues. Germline CDR1 and CDR2: MGHRA and YSYEKL. CDR3: CASSWGNLYEQYF. DNA of the CDR3: TGCGCCAGCTCATGGGGGAACCTGTACGAGCAGTACTTC.

This chain connects TRBV24-1 to TRBJ2-5; 14 bases map to TRBD2. V was pared by 4 bases and J by 11 bases, with 14 bases of the junction left unmatched. The CDR3 runs 17 residues. CDR1 and CDR2 (germline): KGHDR, SFDVKD. CDR3 nucleotide sequence: TGTGCCACCAGTGACCCTAGGACTAGCGGGGGGCTTAATGAGCAGTACTTC. It encodes CATSDPRTSGGLNEQYF.

The genes are TRBV3-1 and TRBJ1-1; D uncertain. CDR3 length: 18 residues. Trimming removed 4 bases from V and 1 base from J, with 22 bases in between. Germline lookup yields CDR1 LGHDT and CDR2 YNNKEL (reference sequence). Written as DNA, the CDR3 is TGTGCCAGCAGCCCGACCGCGCTAGGACTGAATTCGAACACTGAAGCTTTCTTT. Translated, it gives CASSPTALGLNSNTEAFF.

The rearrangement uses TRBV19 and TRBJ1-2; 8 bases are a match to TRBD1. The germline V gene encodes CDR1 LNHDA and CDR2 SQIVND (reference sequence). V gave up 8 bases and J gave up 7 bases; unmatched junction bases: 12. This CDR3 has 14 amino acids. CDR3: CASSPGQEASGYTF. The DNA for the CDR3 is TGTGCCAGTTCTCCGGGACAGGAGGCATCTGGCTACACCTTC.